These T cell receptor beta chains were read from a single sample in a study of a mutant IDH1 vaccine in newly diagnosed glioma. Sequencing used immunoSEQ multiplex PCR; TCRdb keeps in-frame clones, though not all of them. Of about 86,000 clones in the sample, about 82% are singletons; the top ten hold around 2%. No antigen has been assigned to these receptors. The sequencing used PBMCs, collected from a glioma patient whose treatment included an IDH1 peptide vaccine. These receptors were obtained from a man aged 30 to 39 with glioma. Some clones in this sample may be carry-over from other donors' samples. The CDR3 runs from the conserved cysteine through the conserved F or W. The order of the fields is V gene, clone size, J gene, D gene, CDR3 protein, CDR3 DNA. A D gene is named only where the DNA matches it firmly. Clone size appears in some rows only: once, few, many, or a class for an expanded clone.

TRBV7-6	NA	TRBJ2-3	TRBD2	CASSSKWKTSGRDTQYF	TGTGCCAGCAGCTCGAAATGGAAGACTAGCGGGAGAGATACGCAGTATTTT
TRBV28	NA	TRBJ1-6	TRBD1	CASSTGQAYSPLHF	TGTGCCAGCAGTACCGGACAGGCCTATTCACCCCTCCACTTT
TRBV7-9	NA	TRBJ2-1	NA	CASSLKNNEQFF	TGTGCCAGCAGCTTAAAGAACAATGAGCAGTTCTTC
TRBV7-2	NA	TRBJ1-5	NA	CASSLVGEGGPQHF	TGTGCCAGCAGCTTAGTGGGAGAAGGGGGGCCCCAGCATTTT
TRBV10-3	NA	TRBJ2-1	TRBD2	CAISEYSSGGPNEQFF	TGTGCCATCAGTGAGTATTCGAGCGGGGGGCCCAATGAGCAGTTCTTC
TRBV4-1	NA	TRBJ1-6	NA	CASSPEFVSPLHF	TGCGCCAGCAGCCCGGAGTTCGTCTCACCCCTCCACTTT
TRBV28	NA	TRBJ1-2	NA	CASSLRTVYGYTF	TGTGCCAGCAGTCTGAGGACGGTCTATGGCTACACCTTC
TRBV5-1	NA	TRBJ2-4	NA	CASRIRGAENIQYF	TGCGCCAGCAGAATCAGGGGCGCGGAAAACATTCAGTACTTC
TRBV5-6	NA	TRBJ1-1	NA	CASSLGQVGTEAFF	TGTGCCAGCAGCTTGGGACAGGTGGGCACTGAAGCTTTCTTT
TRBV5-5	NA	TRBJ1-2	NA	CASSLGINSNYGYTF	TGTGCCAGCAGCTTGGGAATAAATTCTAACTATGGCTACACCTTC
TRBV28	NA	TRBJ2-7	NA	CASSFRSGVREQYF	TGTGCCAGCAGTTTTCGTTCCGGGGTTCGAGAGCAGTACTTC
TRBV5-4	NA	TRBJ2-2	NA	CASNQDYGELFF	TGTGCCAGCAATCAGGACTACGGGGAGCTGTTTTTT
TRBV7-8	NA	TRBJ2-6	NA	CASSLPGAGANVLTF	TGTGCCAGCAGCCTCCCGGGGGCGGGGGCCAACGTCCTGACTTTC
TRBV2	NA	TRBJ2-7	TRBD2	CASSENSGVFYEQYF	TGTGCCAGCAGTGAGAATAGCGGGGTATTCTACGAGCAGTACTTC
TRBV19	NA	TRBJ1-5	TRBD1	CASSRGGGHQPQHF	TGTGCCAGTAGTAGGGGAGGGGGCCATCAGCCCCAGCATTTT
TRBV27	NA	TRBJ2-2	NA	CASAQGRQNTGELFF	TGTGCCAGCGCCCAGGGCCGACAGAACACCGGGGAGCTGTTTTTT
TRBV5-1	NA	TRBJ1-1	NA	CASSLDVYRNTEAFF	TGCGCCAGCAGCTTGGATGTATACAGGAACACTGAAGCTTTCTTT
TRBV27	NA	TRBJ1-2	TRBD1	CASSLTRQGYGYTF	TGTGCCAGCAGTTTAACTCGACAGGGCTATGGCTACACCTTC
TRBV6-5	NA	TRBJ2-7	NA	CASSYSSLGSYEQYF	TGTGCCAGCAGTTACTCGTCACTCGGCTCCTACGAGCAGTACTTC
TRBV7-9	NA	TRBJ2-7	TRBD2	CASSSSGSKAEQYF	TGTGCCAGCAGCTCTAGCGGGAGCAAGGCCGAGCAGTACTTC
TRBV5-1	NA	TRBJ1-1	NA	CASSLGTANTEAFF	TGCGCCAGCAGCTTGGGGACAGCGAACACTGAAGCTTTCTTT
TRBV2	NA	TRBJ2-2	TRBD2	CASSIMTSRNTGELFF	TGTGCCAGCAGTATCATGACTAGCCGGAACACCGGGGAGCTGTTTTTT
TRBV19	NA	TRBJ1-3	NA	CASSIPGAVSGNTIYF	TGTGCCAGTAGTATTCCCGGGGCCGTATCTGGAAACACCATATATTTT
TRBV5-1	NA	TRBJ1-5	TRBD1	CASSSPGQGEKHCNQPQHF	TGCGCCAGCAGCTCTCCGGGACAGGGGGAGAAACACTGCAATCAGCCCCAGCATTTT
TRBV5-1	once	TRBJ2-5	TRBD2	CASSPGTSGRETQYF	TGCGCCAGCAGCCCCGGGACTAGCGGGAGGGAGACCCAGTACTTC
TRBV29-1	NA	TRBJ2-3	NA	CSVEDQLHTDTQYF	TGCAGCGTTGAAGACCAACTCCACACAGATACGCAGTATTTT
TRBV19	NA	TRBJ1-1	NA	CASSTTVMNTEAFF	TGTGCCAGTAGTACGACAGTAATGAACACTGAAGCTTTCTTT
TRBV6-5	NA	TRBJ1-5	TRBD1	CASSSDRGNQPQHF	TGTGCCAGCAGTTCGGACAGGGGGAATCAGCCCCAGCATTTT
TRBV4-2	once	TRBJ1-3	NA	CASSQSYLTSSGNTIYF	TGTGCCAGCAGCCAATCGTATTTGACCTCCTCTGGAAACACCATATATTTT
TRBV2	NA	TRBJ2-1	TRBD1	CASSEGWAGGEDEQFF	TGTGCCAGCAGTGAAGGGTGGGCAGGGGGCGAAGATGAGCAGTTCTTC
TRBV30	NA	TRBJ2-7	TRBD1	CAWAVGQGKVGRGEQYF	TGTGCCTGGGCCGTGGGACAGGGAAAGGTAGGACGAGGCGAGCAGTACTTC
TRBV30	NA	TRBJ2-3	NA	CAWSVGSVGDTQYF	TGTGCCTGGAGTGTGGGGTCGGTGGGAGATACGCAGTATTTT
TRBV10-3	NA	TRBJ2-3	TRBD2	CAISEGTSDTQYF	TGTGCCATCAGTGAGGGGACTAGCGATACGCAGTATTTT
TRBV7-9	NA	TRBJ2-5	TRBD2	CASSLPSGGREETQYF	TGTGCCAGCAGCTTACCGAGCGGGGGGCGAGAAGAGACCCAGTACTTC
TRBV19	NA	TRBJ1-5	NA	CASSIPRGRYQPQHF	TGTGCCAGTAGTATTCCGAGGGGCCGATATCAGCCCCAGCACTTT
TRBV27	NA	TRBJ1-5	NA	CASRTGTNQPQHF	TGTGCCAGCAGAACCGGGACGAATCAGCCCCAGCATTTT
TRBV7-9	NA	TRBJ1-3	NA	CASSYKGFSGNTIYF	TGTGCCAGCAGCTACAAGGGATTCTCTGGAAACACCATATATTTT
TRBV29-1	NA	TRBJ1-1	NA	CSVAGRMNTEAFF	TGCAGCGTTGCAGGCAGGATGAACACTGAAGCTTTCTTT
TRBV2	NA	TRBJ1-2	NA	CASSADSNYGYTF	TGTGCCAGCAGTGCAGACAGTAACTATGGCTACACCTTC
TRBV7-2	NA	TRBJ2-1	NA	CASSPPSRRGGEFF	TGTGCCAGCAGCCCCCCCTCTAGGAGAGGCGGAGAGTTCTTC